The next 12 T cell receptor beta chains were all read from a single sample in a study of graft-versus-host responses after intestinal transplantation. The repertoire was sequenced with immunoSEQ multiplex PCR; TCRdb's copy has only in-frame clones and lacks some. The sample lists 90,000 to 150,000 clones, roughly 96% occurring once. Antigens of these TCRs are unknown. The sequencing here drew on unstimulated CD8+ T cells sorted from spleen or lymph node cells, taken before intestinal transplant. The receptors shown here come from a human donor who received an intestinal transplant.

This clone was recorded only once. This sequence joins TRBV29-1 and TRBJ1-1; 8 bases fit TRBD1. Germline lookup yields CDR1 SQVTM and CDR2 ANQGSEA. Unmatched junction bases numbered 3, after V lost 8 bases and J lost 7 bases. This CDR3 comprises 10 residues. Here the CDR3 reads CSTTGGEAFF. The CDR3, as DNA: TGCAGCACTACAGGGGGTGAAGCTTTCTTT.

This chain uses TRBV27 with TRBJ2-1; no firm D call. The length of the CDR3 is 15 residues. The germline V gene encodes CDR1 MNHEY and CDR2 SMNVEV (reference sequence). V gave up 5 bases and J gave up 7 bases, with 18 bases separating them. CDR3 sequence (DNA): TGTGCCAGCAGTAACCTAGGATTCTCCCTGAATGAGCAGTTCTTC. It yields the protein CASSNLGFSLNEQFF.

The chain joins TRBV5-5 to TRBJ1-5, with D unclear. Germline lookup yields CDR1 SGHKS and CDR2 YYEKEE (reference sequence). Trimming took 0 bases from V and 0 from J, leaving 7 bases between them. The CDR3 runs 15 residues. The CDR3 nucleotides read TGTGCCAGCAGCTTGGGGGGAAATAGCAATCAGCCCCAGCATTTT. Its protein is CASSLGGNSNQPQHF.

This chain links TRBV7-9 with TRBJ2-1, with D unresolved. CDR3 size: 8 residues. Trimming stripped 7 bases from V and 15 bases from J, with 7 bases between. Germline V lookup: CDR1 SEHNR, CDR2 FQNEAQ (reference sequence). CDR3 region: CASMVPFF. In DNA, the CDR3 is TGTGCCAGCATGGTACCGTTCTTC. Using reference TRBV7-9 and TRBJ2-1 for the parts outside the CDR3, the full variable domain is DTGVSQNPRHKITKRGQNVTFRCDPISEHNRLYWYRQTLGQGPEFLTYFQNEAQLEKSRLLSDRFSAERPKGSFSTLEIQRTEQGDSAMYLCASMVPFFGPGTRLTVL.

This clone has just a few counts. This chain connects TRBV7-9 to TRBJ2-1; D possibly corresponds to TRBD1 (6 bases). The CDR3 covers 16 residues. Between the trimmed V and J ends, which lost 5 bases and 0 bases, there was a span of 14 bases. Germline loops: CDR1 SEHNR, CDR2 FQNEAQ (reference sequence). This chain's CDR3 is CASSTEDSSSYNEQFF. CDR3 DNA sequence: TGTGCCAGCAGCACTGAGGACAGTAGCTCCTACAATGAGCAGTTCTTC.

The chain employs TRBV4-2 and TRBJ2-7; 7 bases are a match to TRBD2. Germline CDR1 reads LGHNA; CDR2 reads YNFKEQ. Trimming took 1 base from V and 5 from J; bases not matched to a gene: 11. The CDR3 covers 16 residues. CDR3 nucleotides: TGTGCCAGCAGCCAAGTTGGCGGGCCAGGGAGGGACGAGCAGTACTTC. It specifies CASSQVGGPGRDEQYF.

This clone is a singleton in its sample. The V gene is TRBV4-1, the J gene TRBJ2-7, with 10 bases that match TRBD1. This CDR3 comprises 17 residues. Unmatched junction bases numbered 9, after V lost 1 base and J lost 3 bases. Germline-derived CDR1 and CDR2 are MGHRA and YSYEKL. CDR3 loop: CASSQVLTGGDGYEQYF. CDR3 nucleotides: TGCGCCAGCAGCCAAGTTTTGACAGGGGGCGACGGCTACGAGCAGTACTTC.

The rearrangement joins TRBV13 to TRBJ2-7; tentatively, D is TRBD2 (5 bases). V lost 5 bases, J lost 3 bases, and 8 bases lay in between. CDR1 and CDR2 from the germline V gene are PRHDT and FYEKMQ (reference sequence). This CDR3 comprises 12 residues. This CDR3 reads CASSPRGYEQYF. The CDR3 DNA is TGTGCCAGCAGCCCCCGGGGCTACGAGCAGTACTTC.

This clone appeared a single time. The J gene is TRBJ2-3, the V gene TRBV9, with D unresolved. Germline loops: CDR1 SGDLS, CDR2 YYNGEE. The CDR3 spans 17 residues. V dropped 0 bases and J dropped 2 bases, with 16 bases sitting between them. The CDR3 sequence: CASSVATEFTLTDTQYF. The CDR3 DNA is TGTGCCAGCAGCGTAGCCACTGAATTTACACTCACAGATACGCAGTATTTT.

The V gene is TRBV4-2, the J gene TRBJ1-2; weak D call: TRBD1 (5 bases). The CDR3 is made up of 18 amino acids. V lost 0 bases and J lost 0, with 17 bases in between. Looked up from germline, CDR1 is LGHNA and CDR2 is YNFKEQ. This CDR3 reads CASSQDAGVSYANYGYTF. Here the CDR3 DNA reads TGTGCCAGCAGCCAAGATGCGGGGGTATCCTATGCTAACTATGGCTACACCTTC.

This clone has just one count. V gene TRBV19 combines with J gene TRBJ2-1; D remains unclear. Trimming left V 1 base short and J 7 bases short, with 11 bases between. Germline assignment: CDR1 LNHDA and CDR2 SQIVND (reference sequence). CDR3 length equals 14 residues. CDR3 in amino acids: CASSIVSRANEQFF. The CDR3 nucleotides read TGTGCCAGTAGTATAGTCTCCCGGGCGAATGAGCAGTTCTTC.

The chain's CDR3 is CSVYTGAGANVLTF. The CDR3, as DNA: TGCAGCGTTTATACAGGGGCCGGGGCCAACGTCCTGACTTTC. The rearrangement links TRBV29-1 to TRBJ2-6, with 7 bases matching TRBD1. CDR3 length equals 14 residues. J was trimmed by 4 bases and V by 5 bases; bases with no gene match: 5. CDR1 is SQVTM, CDR2 ANQGSEA, per germline.